The entry below gives a single T cell receptor beta chain sequence along with its context. The CDR3 is 14 residues long. With 9 bases clipped from V and 8 bases from J, the junction kept 7 bases outside the gene matches. Germline V lookup: CDR1 MDHEN, CDR2 SYDVKM. Using immunoSEQ multiplex PCR, the repertoire was profiled, and TCRdb retains in-frame clones only, with some absent. The sample lists a few hundred thousand clones; approximately 85% were seen once. The sample comes from a study of blood T cell repertoires in COVID-19. Overall study: T cells, B-cell-depleted T cells, or PBMCs supplied cDNA or gDNA.

Membership in each cohort depended on participant-reported clinical history. Recovered status in Cohort 3 required two negative PCRs, clearance, or symptom resolution. The clonotype originates from a woman aged 50 to 60 who had recovered from COVID-19. Sequencing was carried out using PBMCs or T cells enriched from blood (not recorded which). The chain uses TRBV28 and TRBJ1-6; 10 bases map to TRBD1. The CDR3 sequence: CASQGDRGHSPLHF. CDR3 coding DNA: TGTGCCAGTCAAGGTGACAGGGGGCATTCACCCCTCCACTTT.